One sample yielded the 25 T cell receptor beta chains listed below, sequenced in a study of shared clonotypes between healthy human individuals. Assay used: immunoSEQ multiplex PCR; TCRdb lists only in-frame clones, some missing. The repertoire holds approximately 810,000 clones, around 93% seen once, with 20% to 30% in the top ten. Naive CD8 cells lacked CD45RO and underwent positive selection for CCR7, leaving out terminally differentiated effector memory CD45RA+ cells. The sample comprised naive CD8+ T cells sorted from blood. Every receptor here comes from a man aged 30 to 45 in good health.

This sequence joins TRBV2 and TRBJ1-3; no clear D gene. The germline CDR1 and CDR2 sequences are SNHLY and FYNNEI. The CDR3 contains 14 residues. V lost 7 bases and J lost 1, with 11 bases in between. In DNA form, the CDR3 reads TGTGCCAGCATCCGGCGAGGGTCTGGAAACACCATATATTTT. It is translated as CASIRRGSGNTIYF.

CDR3 protein: CASSLRGADTQYF. In DNA, the CDR3 is TGTGCCAGCAGCTTAAGGGGCGCAGATACGCAGTATTTT. J is TRBJ2-3 and V is TRBV7-3; D is possibly TRBD1 (5 bases). The V and J ends lost 1 base and 4 bases respectively, with 6 bases between them. Looked up from germline, CDR1 is SGHTA and CDR2 is FQGTGA. The CDR3 loop spans 13 amino acids.

V and J are TRBV29-1 and TRBJ2-3; 11 nucleotides line up with TRBD2. The CDR3 is 17 amino acids. J gave up 1 base and V 2 bases, and 8 bases lay outside the gene matches. CDR1 SQVTM and CDR2 ANQGSEA come from the germline V gene. The CDR3 DNA sequence: TGCAGCGTTGAATCGCAGACTAGCGGGATAGGCACAGATACGCAGTATTTT. Encoded protein: CSVESQTSGIGTDTQYF.

Note on this clone: Other nucleotide sequences from this sample produce the same CDR3. J is TRBJ2-5 and V is TRBV5-1, with 9 bases that match TRBD1. Germline V gene sequence: CDR1 SGHRS, CDR2 YFSETQ. The CDR3 totals 14 residues. After removal of 0 bases from V and 5 bases from J, the junction contained 2 bases not matched to a gene. This chain's CDR3 is CASSLGQGGETQYF. The CDR3 DNA is TGCGCCAGCAGCTTGGGACAGGGGGGCGAGACCCAGTACTTC.

This sequence joins TRBV28 and TRBJ1-3; possible D gene TRBD1, 5 bases. This CDR3 has 13 residues. Germline CDR1 and CDR2: MDHEN and SYDVKM. The germline V and J ends were trimmed by 4 bases and 4 bases, with 8 bases remaining between them. CDR3 bases: TGTGCCAGCAGTTCTCGGGGGGGAAACACCATATATTTT. Encoded protein: CASSSRGGNTIYF.

The chain combines TRBV5-1 with TRBJ2-7; 7 nucleotides agree with TRBD2. Germline CDR1 and CDR2: SGHRS and YFSETQ. The CDR3 contains 17 residues. V shed 4 bases, J shed 2 bases, and the junction held 15 bases outside the gene matches. Here the CDR3 reads CASSPHQINRGAYEQYF. The DNA for the CDR3 is TGCGCCAGCAGCCCCCACCAGATAAACCGGGGGGCCTACGAGCAGTACTTC.

This clone has only one observation. The gene calls are TRBV5-5 and TRBJ2-1, with D perhaps assigned TRBD1 or TRBD2 (5 bases each). CDR1 and CDR2 from the germline V gene are SGHKS and YYEKEE (reference sequence). Trimming left V 8 bases short and J 6 bases short, with 15 bases between. The CDR3 runs to 13 residues. The CDR3 loop is CASQRGTPNEQFF. CDR3 DNA sequence: TGTGCCAGTCAGAGGGGCACACCCAATGAGCAGTTCTTC.

The rearrangement links TRBV6-5 to TRBJ2-5; possibly TRBD2 for D (6 bases). With 10 bases removed from V and 2 bases from J, the gap between germline ends came to 14 bases. This CDR3 has 13 amino acids. Germline values: CDR1 MNHEY, CDR2 SVGAGI. CDR3 protein: CATSSAKQETQYF. As DNA, the CDR3 is TGTGCCACTTCTAGCGCCAAACAAGAGACCCAGTACTTC.

On this clone: Other DNA sequences in the sample encode the same CDR3. This chain links TRBV7-9 with TRBJ2-7; D is uncertain. The CDR3 has 11 residues. V was cut by 1 base and J by 7 bases, with 5 bases left in between. Germline V gene data show CDR1 as SEHNR and CDR2 as FQNEAQ (reference sequence). The CDR3 bases are TGTGCCAGCAGCTTAGGGCGGGAGCAGTACTTC. Its protein is CASSLGREQYF.

This clone appeared a single time. The J gene is TRBJ1-2, the V gene TRBV9; TRBD1 matches at 11 bases. The CDR3 is 15 amino acids. Germline trimming cut 0 bases from V and 4 bases from J; bases unmatched to any gene: 2. CDR1 SGDLS and CDR2 YYNGEE come from the germline V gene. CDR3: CASSVDGTGGYGYTF. In nucleotides, the CDR3 is TGTGCCAGCAGCGTAGATGGGACAGGGGGCTATGGCTACACCTTC.

In this sample, this clone turned up once. The rearrangement uses TRBV19 and TRBJ1-1; TRBD1 matches at 8 bases. Germline V gene sequence: CDR1 LNHDA, CDR2 SQIVND (reference sequence). The CDR3 length is 15 residues. Unmatched junction bases numbered 5, after V lost 1 base and J lost 4 bases. CDR3 region: CASSIGTGLATEAFF. CDR3 DNA sequence: TGTGCCAGTAGTATAGGGACAGGGTTGGCCACTGAAGCTTTCTTT.

V usage is TRBV19 and J usage is TRBJ1-2, with TRBD1 matching 8 bases. Unmatched junction bases numbered 10, after V lost 0 bases and J lost 7 bases. CDR1 is LNHDA and CDR2 is SQIVND in the germline V gene (reference sequence). The CDR3 has 16 amino acids. CDR3 coding DNA: TGTGCCAGTAGTATAGATCCTTGGACAGGGCTGGCTGGCTACACCTTC. Encoded protein: CASSIDPWTGLAGYTF.

This rearrangement joins TRBV7-2 to TRBJ2-7; weak D call: TRBD1 (6 bases). Trimming removed 4 bases at V and 2 bases at J, with 9 bases between. Germline V CDR1 and CDR2: SGHTA, FQGNSA. The CDR3 has 13 amino acids. As DNA, the CDR3 is TGTGCCAGCAGCTCGGACAGCACCTACGAGCAGTACTTC. It encodes CASSSDSTYEQYF. Together with reference TRBV7-2 and TRBJ2-7, the CDR3 gives the full variable domain: GAGVSQSPSNKVTEKGKDVELRCDPISGHTALYWYRQSLGQGLEFLIYFQGNSAPDKSGLPSDRFSAERTGGSVSTLTIQRTQQEDSAVYLCASSSDSTYEQYFGPGTRLTVT.

The gene calls are TRBV28 and TRBJ2-1, with 12 bases aligning to TRBD2. V shed 4 bases and J 4 bases; nucleotides not matched to a gene: 8. Germline V gene sequence: CDR1 MDHEN, CDR2 SYDVKM. This CDR3 is 17 amino acids long. CDR3 in amino acids: CASSSPLTSGRYNEQFF. In DNA form, the CDR3 reads TGTGCCAGCAGTTCGCCCCTGACTAGCGGGAGATACAATGAGCAGTTCTTC.

This CDR3 reads CATSRDGTGNTIYF. CDR3 nucleotide sequence: TGTGCCACCAGCAGAGACGGTACTGGAAACACCATATATTTT. V is TRBV15 and J is TRBJ1-3; no firm D call. This CDR3 contains 14 residues. Trimming removed 0 bases from V and 2 bases from J, with 5 bases in between. The V gene's germline CDR1 is LNHNV and CDR2 YYDKDF (reference sequence). Combining the CDR3 with reference TRBV15 and TRBJ1-3 gives the whole variable domain DAMVIQNPRYQVTQFGKPVTLSCSQTLNHNVMYWYQQKSSQAPKLLFHYYDKDFNNEADTPDNFQSRRPNTSFCFLDIRSPGLGDTAMYLCATSRDGTGNTIYFGEGSWLTVV.

J is TRBJ2-7 and V is TRBV7-9; D gene uncertain. Germline-derived CDR1 and CDR2 are SEHNR and FQNEAQ (reference sequence). The CDR3 runs to 12 residues. The V end lost 5 bases, the J end lost 2 bases, and 7 bases lay between the germline ends. The CDR3 region has the DNA TGTGCCAGCAGCCCTGCTCCCTACGAGCAGTACTTC. As protein: CASSPAPYEQYF.

This clone was found once. V and J are TRBV4-1 and TRBJ2-7, with D hard to call. CDR3 size: 15 residues. Trimming removed 0 bases from V and 2 bases from J, with 11 bases in between. CDR1 MGHRA and CDR2 YSYEKL come from the germline V gene. CDR3 bases: TGCGCCAGCAGCCAAGAAGGTGCTCAAACCTACGAGCAGTACTTC. It translates to CASSQEGAQTYEQYF.

The V gene is TRBV7-9, the J gene TRBJ2-2, with a tentative D call TRBD2 (6 bases). The CDR3 is made up of 15 amino acids. CDR1 and CDR2 from the germline V gene are SEHNR and FQNEAQ (reference sequence). Trimming shortened V by 2 bases and J by 5 bases, and 12 bases separated the two germline ends. The CDR3, as DNA: TGTGCCAGCAGCTTACGTCGGACTATTACCGGGGAGCTGTTTTTT. Protein: CASSLRRTITGELFF.

J is TRBJ2-7 and V is TRBV29-1; a possible D gene is TRBD2 (5 bases). The CDR3 has 12 amino acids. The V gene lost 3 bases and the J gene lost 0 bases, with 6 bases spanning the gap. Germline-derived CDR1 and CDR2 are SQVTM and ANQGSEA. CDR3 protein: CSVETISYEQYF. CDR3 nucleotides: TGCAGCGTTGAGACTATCTCCTACGAGCAGTACTTC.

CDR3 loop: CASSQESGQGRNGELFF. Here the CDR3 DNA reads TGCGCCAGCAGCCAAGAAAGTGGGCAGGGGAGGAACGGGGAGCTGTTTTTT. This chain links TRBV4-3 with TRBJ2-2; tentatively, D is TRBD1 or TRBD2 (6 bases each). Trimming removed 0 bases from V and 7 bases from J, with 18 bases in between. Looked up from germline, CDR1 is LGHNA and CDR2 is YSLEER. The CDR3 runs to 17 residues.

The chain uses TRBV27 and TRBJ2-5; tentatively, D is TRBD1 or TRBD2 (5 bases each). CDR3 length: 12 residues. The V gene's germline CDR1 is MNHEY and CDR2 SMNVEV (reference sequence). V dropped 8 bases and J dropped 5 bases, with 12 bases sitting between them. The CDR3 loop is CASGSWGETQYF. The CDR3, as DNA: TGTGCCAGCGGTTCATGGGGGGAGACCCAGTACTTC.

The table lists this clone with a count of one. CDR3 DNA sequence: TGCGCCAGCAGCCCCTGGGCGGAGCAGGAGCAGTACTTC. Its translation: CASSPWAEQEQYF. The chain is built from TRBV5-1 and TRBJ2-7; D is unresolved. CDR3 length equals 13 residues. Trimming pared 4 bases from V and 7 bases from J, leaving 15 bases between. Germline-derived CDR1 and CDR2 are SGHRS and YFSETQ.

The chain couples TRBV7-9 to TRBJ2-6; D possibly corresponds to TRBD1 (7 bases). The CDR3 sequence is 18 residues long. Germline V CDR1 and CDR2: SEHNR, FQNEAQ (reference sequence). V lost 2 bases, J lost 1 base, and 15 bases lay in between. CDR3 amino acids: CASSLLRRGRSGANVLTF. The CDR3 DNA reads as TGTGCCAGCAGCTTATTAAGGAGGGGGCGGTCTGGGGCCAACGTCCTGACTTTC. Full variable domain (outside the CDR3, taken from reference TRBV7-9 and TRBJ2-6): DTGVSQNPRHKITKRGQNVTFRCDPISEHNRLYWYRQTLGQGPEFLTYFQNEAQLEKSRLLSDRFSAERPKGSFSTLEIQRTEQGDSAMYLCASSLLRRGRSGANVLTFGAGSRLTVL.

J is TRBJ2-7 and V is TRBV27; 8 bases are a match to TRBD1. Per germline, CDR1 MNHEY and CDR2 SMNVEV (reference sequence). V trimming: 8 bases; J trimming: 0 bases; junction bases outside the gene matches: 9. This CDR3 region has 15 residues. Here the CDR3 DNA reads TGTGCCAGCCGTAGACGGGGACAGGTCTCCTACGAGCAGTACTTC. This gives the protein CASRRRGQVSYEQYF.

With respect to this clone: One end of the junction fails to match germline, which may point to a read error. The sample holds other DNA sequences that translate to the same CDR3. The rearrangement uses TRBV27 and TRBJ2-1; 9 nucleotides align to TRBD2. The CDR3 loop spans 15 amino acids. In germline, CDR1 is MNHEY, CDR2 SMNVEV (reference sequence). The CDR3 is CASSLSSGAYNEQFF. The CDR3 DNA reads as TGTGCCAGCAGTCTATCTAGCGGGGCCTACAATGAGCAGTTCTTC.